This T cell receptor (beta chain) originates from a study of T-cell reconstitution after alpha-beta-depleted transplantation in children. Regarding the study as a whole: Newly produced T cells mostly accounted for T-cell counts and diversity one year post-transplant.

V was pared by 3 bases and J by 5 bases, with 7 bases of the junction left unmatched. The germline V gene encodes CDR1 SGHRS and CDR2 YFSETQ. The CDR3 covers 14 residues. Unique molecular identifiers were incorporated into the prepared TCRbeta library. TCRdb processed the PCR reads anew with MiXCR; each CDR3 protein has one entry. The sample consists of hundreds of thousands of distinct CDR3 sequences, roughly 8.2% of them appearing once. This clonotype has a count of ten or more. Its antigen is unidentified. Sequences were derived from peripheral blood, sampled 360 days after TCRalphabeta/CD19-depleted stem cell transplant. The chain recombines TRBV5-1 with TRBJ2-7; 8 nucleotides line up with TRBD1. The sequence derives from a female patient between 2 and 15 years old who had a stem cell transplant for Fanconi anemia, so the T cells may come from the graft donor. CDR3 protein: CASSSGTGRHEQYF. The CDR3 DNA sequence: TGCGCCAGCAGCTCCGGGACAGGACGACACGAGCAGTACTTC.